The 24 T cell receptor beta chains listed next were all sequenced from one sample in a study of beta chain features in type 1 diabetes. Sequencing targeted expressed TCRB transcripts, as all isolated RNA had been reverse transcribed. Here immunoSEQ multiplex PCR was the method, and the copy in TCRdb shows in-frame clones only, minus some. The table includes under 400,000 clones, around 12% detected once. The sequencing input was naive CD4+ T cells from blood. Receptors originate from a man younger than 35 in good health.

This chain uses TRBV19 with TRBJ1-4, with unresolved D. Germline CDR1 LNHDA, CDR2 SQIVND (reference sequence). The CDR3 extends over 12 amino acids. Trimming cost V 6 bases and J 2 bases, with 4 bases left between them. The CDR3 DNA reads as TGTGCCAGTAGCCCGACTAATGAAAAACTGTTTTTT. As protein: CASSPTNEKLFF.

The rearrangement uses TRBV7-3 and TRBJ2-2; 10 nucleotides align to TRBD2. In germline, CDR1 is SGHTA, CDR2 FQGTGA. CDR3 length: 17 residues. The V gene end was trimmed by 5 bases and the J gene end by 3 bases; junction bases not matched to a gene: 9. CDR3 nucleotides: TGTGCCAGCAGCCCATTCGCCGGACTAGCGGACACCGGGGAGCTGTTTTTT. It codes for CASSPFAGLADTGELFF.

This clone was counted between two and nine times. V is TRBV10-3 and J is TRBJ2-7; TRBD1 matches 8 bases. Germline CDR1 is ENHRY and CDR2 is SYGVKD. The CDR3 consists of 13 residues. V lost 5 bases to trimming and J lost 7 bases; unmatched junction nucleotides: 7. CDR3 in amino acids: CAISSTGELEQYF. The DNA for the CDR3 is TGTGCCATCAGTTCGACAGGGGAACTGGAGCAGTACTTC.

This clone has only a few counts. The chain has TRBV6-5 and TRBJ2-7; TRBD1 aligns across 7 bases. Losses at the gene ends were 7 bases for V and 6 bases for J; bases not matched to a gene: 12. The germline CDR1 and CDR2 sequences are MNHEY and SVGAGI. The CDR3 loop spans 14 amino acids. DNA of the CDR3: TGTGCCAGCATCCTTTCCCCAGGGGGTGCCGAGCAGTACTTC. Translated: CASILSPGGAEQYF.

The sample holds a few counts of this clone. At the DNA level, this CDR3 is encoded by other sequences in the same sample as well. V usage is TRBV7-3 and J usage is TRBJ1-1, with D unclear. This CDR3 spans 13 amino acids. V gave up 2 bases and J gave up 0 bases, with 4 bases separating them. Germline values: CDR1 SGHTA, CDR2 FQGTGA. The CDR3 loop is CASSLSVNTEAFF. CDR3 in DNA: TGTGCCAGCAGCTTATCGGTGAACACTGAAGCTTTCTTT.

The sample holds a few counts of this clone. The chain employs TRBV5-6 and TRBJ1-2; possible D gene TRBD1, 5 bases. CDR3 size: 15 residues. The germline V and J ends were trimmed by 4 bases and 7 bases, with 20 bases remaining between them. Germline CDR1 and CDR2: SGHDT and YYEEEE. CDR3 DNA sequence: TGTGCCAGCAGCGCCTTTTGGGGCCGAGTGGTTGGCTACACCTTC. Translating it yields CASSAFWGRVVGYTF. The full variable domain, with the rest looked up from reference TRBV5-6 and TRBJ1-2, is DAGVTQSPTHLIKTRGQQVTLRCSPKSGHDTVSWYQQALGQGPQFIFQYYEEEERQRGNFPDRFSGHQFPNYSSELNVNALLLGDSALYLCASSAFWGRVVGYTFGSGTRLTVV.

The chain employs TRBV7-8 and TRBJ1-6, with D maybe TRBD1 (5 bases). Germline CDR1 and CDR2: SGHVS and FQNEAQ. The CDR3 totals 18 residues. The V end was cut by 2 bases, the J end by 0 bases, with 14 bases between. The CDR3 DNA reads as TGTGCCAGCAGCTTACACAGGTCCCTATTCTCCTATAATTCACCCCTCCACTTT. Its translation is CASSLHRSLFSYNSPLHF.

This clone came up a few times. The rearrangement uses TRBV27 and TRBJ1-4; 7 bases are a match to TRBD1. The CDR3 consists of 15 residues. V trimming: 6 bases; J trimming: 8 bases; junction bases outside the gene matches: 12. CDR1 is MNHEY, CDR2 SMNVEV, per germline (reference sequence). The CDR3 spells CASSSTGARLEKLFF. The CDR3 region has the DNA TGTGCCAGCAGCTCTACAGGGGCGAGACTCGAAAAACTGTTTTTT.

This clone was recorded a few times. The CDR3 sequence: CASSQVLGANEQFF. CDR3 DNA: TGTGCCAGCAGCCAAGTATTAGGGGCAAATGAGCAGTTCTTC. The chain combines TRBV14 with TRBJ2-1, with a weak D call TRBD1 (5 bases). Germline V CDR1 and CDR2: SGHDN, FVKESK. V was cut by 1 base and J by 7 bases, with 11 bases left in between. The CDR3 covers 14 residues.

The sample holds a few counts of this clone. The CDR3 sequence is CATSRIQETQYF. The CDR3 DNA sequence: TGTGCCACCAGCAGAATACAAGAGACCCAGTACTTC. V gene TRBV15 combines with J gene TRBJ2-5; D gene unclear. There are 12 residues in the CDR3. The germline V gene encodes CDR1 LNHNV and CDR2 YYDKDF (reference sequence). Trimming stripped 2 bases from V and 2 bases from J, with 3 bases between.

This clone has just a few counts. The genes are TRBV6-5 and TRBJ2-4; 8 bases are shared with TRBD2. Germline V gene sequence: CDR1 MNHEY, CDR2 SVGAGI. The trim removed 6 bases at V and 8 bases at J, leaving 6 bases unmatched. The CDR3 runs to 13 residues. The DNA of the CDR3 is TGTGCCAGCAGACGGACTAGCCAGGACATTCAGTACTTC. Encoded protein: CASRRTSQDIQYF.

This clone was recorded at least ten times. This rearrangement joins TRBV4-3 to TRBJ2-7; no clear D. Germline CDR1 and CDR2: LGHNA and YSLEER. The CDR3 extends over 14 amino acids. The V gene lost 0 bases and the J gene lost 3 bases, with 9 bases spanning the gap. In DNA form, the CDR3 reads TGCGCCAGCAGCCAAGAGTCTGTCAGCTACGAGCAGTACTTC. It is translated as CASSQESVSYEQYF.

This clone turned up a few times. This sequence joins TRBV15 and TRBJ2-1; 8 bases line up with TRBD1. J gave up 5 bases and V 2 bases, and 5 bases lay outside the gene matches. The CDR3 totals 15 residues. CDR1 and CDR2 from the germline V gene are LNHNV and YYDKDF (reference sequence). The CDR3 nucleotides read TGTGCCACCAGCAGATGGACAGGGTCCCACAATGAGCAGTTCTTC. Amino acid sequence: CATSRWTGSHNEQFF.

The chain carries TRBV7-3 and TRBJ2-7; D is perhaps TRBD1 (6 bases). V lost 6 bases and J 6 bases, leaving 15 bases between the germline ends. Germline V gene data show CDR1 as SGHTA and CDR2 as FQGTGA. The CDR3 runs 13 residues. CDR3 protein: CASSYRPGVEQYF. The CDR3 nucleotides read TGTGCCAGCAGTTACCGTCCAGGGGTCGAGCAGTACTTC. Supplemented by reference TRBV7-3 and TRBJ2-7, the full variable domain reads GAGVSQTPSNKVTEKGKYVELRCDPISGHTALYWYRQSLGQGPEFLIYFQGTGAADDSGLPNDRFFAVRPEGSVSTLKIQRTERGDSAVYLCASSYRPGVEQYFGPGTRLTVT.

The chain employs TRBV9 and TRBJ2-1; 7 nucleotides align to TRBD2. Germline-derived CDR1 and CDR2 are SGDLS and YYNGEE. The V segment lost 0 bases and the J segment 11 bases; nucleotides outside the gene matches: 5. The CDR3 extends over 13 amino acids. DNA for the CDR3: TGTGCCAGCAGCGTAGTTCCAGCGGGAAAGCAGTTCTTC. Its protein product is CASSVVPAGKQFF.

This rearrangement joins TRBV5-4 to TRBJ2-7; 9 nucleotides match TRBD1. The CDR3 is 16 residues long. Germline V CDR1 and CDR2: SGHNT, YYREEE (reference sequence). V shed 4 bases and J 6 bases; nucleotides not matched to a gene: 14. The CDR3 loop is CASSEPKGQGLREQYF. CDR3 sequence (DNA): TGTGCCAGCAGCGAACCAAAGGGACAGGGCTTACGCGAGCAGTACTTC.

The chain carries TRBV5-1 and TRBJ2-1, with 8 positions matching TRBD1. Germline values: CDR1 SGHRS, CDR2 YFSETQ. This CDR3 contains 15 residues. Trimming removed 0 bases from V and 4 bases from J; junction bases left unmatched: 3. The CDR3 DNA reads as TGCGCCAGCAGCTTGGAGACAGGGGTGTACAATGAGCAGTTCTTC. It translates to CASSLETGVYNEQFF.

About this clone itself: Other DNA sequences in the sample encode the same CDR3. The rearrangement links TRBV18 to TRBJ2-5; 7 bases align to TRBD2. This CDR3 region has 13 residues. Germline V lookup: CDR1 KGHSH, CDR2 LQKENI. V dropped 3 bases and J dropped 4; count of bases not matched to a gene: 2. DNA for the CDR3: TGTGCCAGCTCACCCCGCGGGGGAGAGACCCAGTACTTC. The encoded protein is CASSPRGGETQYF.

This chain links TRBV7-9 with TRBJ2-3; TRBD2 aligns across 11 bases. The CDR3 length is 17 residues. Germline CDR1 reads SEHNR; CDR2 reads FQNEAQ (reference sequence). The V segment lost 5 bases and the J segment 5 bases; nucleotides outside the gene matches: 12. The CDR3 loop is CASSPFPLAGGGDTQYF. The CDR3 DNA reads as TGTGCCAGCAGCCCCTTCCCTCTAGCGGGGGGAGGAGATACGCAGTATTTT.

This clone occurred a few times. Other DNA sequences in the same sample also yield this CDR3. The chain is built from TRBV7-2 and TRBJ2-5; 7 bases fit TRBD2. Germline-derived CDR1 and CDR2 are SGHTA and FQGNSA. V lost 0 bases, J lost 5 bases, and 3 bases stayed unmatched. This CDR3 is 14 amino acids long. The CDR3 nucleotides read TGTGCCAGCAGCTTAGCGGGAGGGCCCGAGACCCAGTACTTC. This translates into CASSLAGGPETQYF.

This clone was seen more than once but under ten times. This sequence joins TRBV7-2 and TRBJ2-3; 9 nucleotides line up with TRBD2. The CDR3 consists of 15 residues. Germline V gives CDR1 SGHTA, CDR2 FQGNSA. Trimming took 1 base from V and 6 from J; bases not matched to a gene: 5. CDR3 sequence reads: CASSLGSGGSDTQYF. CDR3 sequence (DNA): TGTGCCAGCAGCTTAGGTAGCGGGGGCTCCGATACGCAGTATTTT.

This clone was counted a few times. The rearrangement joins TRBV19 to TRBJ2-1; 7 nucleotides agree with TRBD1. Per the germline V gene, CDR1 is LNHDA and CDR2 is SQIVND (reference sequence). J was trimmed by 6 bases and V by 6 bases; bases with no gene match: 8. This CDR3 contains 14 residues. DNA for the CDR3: TGTGCCAGTAGAGGACAGGAATCTGGCAATGAGCAGTTCTTC. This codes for CASRGQESGNEQFF.

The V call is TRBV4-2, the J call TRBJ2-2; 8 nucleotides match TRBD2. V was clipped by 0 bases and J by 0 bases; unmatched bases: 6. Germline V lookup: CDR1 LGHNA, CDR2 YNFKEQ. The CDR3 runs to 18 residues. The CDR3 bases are TGTGCCAGCAGCCAAGAAGTAGCGGGGTCCTCGAACACCGGGGAGCTGTTTTTT. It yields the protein CASSQEVAGSSNTGELFF.

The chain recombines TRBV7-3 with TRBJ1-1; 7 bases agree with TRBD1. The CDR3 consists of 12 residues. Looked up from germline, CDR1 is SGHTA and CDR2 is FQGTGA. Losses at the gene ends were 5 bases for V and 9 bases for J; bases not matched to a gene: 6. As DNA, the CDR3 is TGTGCCAGCAGCCTAATGACAGGGAAAGCTTTCTTT. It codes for CASSLMTGKAFF.